This T cell receptor (beta chain) was recorded in a study of blood T cell repertoires in COVID-19. This CDR3 is 14 amino acids long. The germline V gene has CDR1 SNHLY and CDR2 FYNNEI. V gave up 4 bases and J gave up 0 bases, with 9 bases separating them. Sequenced by immunoSEQ multiplex PCR; TCRdb stores in-frame clones only, minus some. The sample includes about 440,000 clones, around 89% of them seen just once. This TCR came from a woman aged 25 to 39 with acute or convalescent COVID-19. This sequence joins TRBV2 and TRBJ1-1, with a possible D match to TRBD1 (5 bases). The source material was peripheral blood. CDR3 sequence reads: CASSVGGVNTEAFF. The CDR3 region has the DNA TGTGCCAGCAGTGTCGGAGGGGTGAACACTGAAGCTTTCTTT.